The 10 T cell receptor beta chains below come from one sample, sequenced in a study of regulatory T cells in long-lasting Graves disease. Indicated time point: newly diagnosed GD, antithyroid drugs for less than 3 months. The TCR library was prepared using RNA isolated from PBMCs. Both iRepertoire HTBI primers and Arm-PCR of CDR3 regions were used to build the TCR beta libraries. TCRdb re-called the multiplex PCR reads through MiXCR, storing one row per CDR3 protein. In the table there are a few hundred thousand distinct CDR3 sequences, over 15% of which are singletons. These data were also filed under a second study, of T cells in Graves' hyperthyroidism and ophthalmopathy.

The starting material was peripheral blood mononuclear cells (PBMCs), obtained at new diagnosis, from a patient treated with antithyroid drugs. Receptors originate from a woman aged 18 to 35 with Graves disease.

This clonotype occurred many times. The rearrangement joins TRBV10-1 to TRBJ1-2; D is undetermined. This CDR3 has 13 amino acids. Trimming took 8 bases from V and 3 from J, leaving 13 bases between them. In germline, CDR1 is WNHNN, CDR2 SYGVQD (reference sequence). The CDR3 is CASHDGEDYGYTF. The CDR3 DNA is TGCGCCAGCCATGACGGGGAAGACTATGGCTACACCTTC.

Many counts were recorded for this clonotype. The rearrangement joins TRBV2 to TRBJ2-5; weak D call: TRBD1 (5 bases). The CDR3 is made up of 15 amino acids. The V end was cut by 3 bases, the J end by 4 bases, with 15 bases between. The germline V gene has CDR1 SNHLY and CDR2 FYNNEI. CDR3 residues: CASSDNTGWTETQYF. The CDR3, as DNA: TGTGCCAGCAGTGATAATACAGGTTGGACAGAGACCCAGTACTTC.

This clonotype was recorded at least ten times. This chain uses TRBV6-1 with TRBJ2-1; TRBD2 matches 7 bases. The CDR3 is 15 amino acids. The trim removed 3 bases at V and 8 bases at J, leaving 10 bases unmatched. The germline CDR1 and CDR2 sequences are MNHNS and SASEGT. The chain's CDR3 is CASSDAGYAGDEQFF. Written as DNA, the CDR3 is TGTGCCAGCAGTGACGCTGGTTACGCGGGAGATGAGCAGTTCTTC.

Only a few counts were recorded for this clonotype. CDR3 loop: CASSLFMTENTEAFF. CDR3 DNA sequence: TGCGCCAGCAGCTTGTTTATGACAGAAAACACTGAAGCTTTCTTT. The V and J genes are TRBV5-1 and TRBJ1-1, with D possibly TRBD1 on 5 matching bases. This CDR3 contains 15 residues. CDR1 is SGHRS and CDR2 is YFSETQ in the germline V gene. The V and J ends lost 1 base and 2 bases respectively, with 12 bases between them. The complete variable domain, with remaining parts taken from reference TRBV5-1 and TRBJ1-1, reads KAGVTQTPRYLIKTRGQQVTLSCSPISGHRSVSWYQQTPGQGLQFLFEYFSETQRNKGNFPGRFSGRQFSNSRSEMNVSTLELGDSALYLCASSLFMTENTEAFFGQGTRLTVV.

This chain joins TRBV13 and TRBJ1-1, with D maybe TRBD1 (6 bases). Germline lookup yields CDR1 PRHDT and CDR2 FYEKMQ (reference sequence). CDR3 length: 15 residues. V was trimmed by 3 bases and J by 5 bases, leaving 16 bases between them. CDR3 DNA: TGTGCCAGCAGCTTTTACAAGGGGGGAAGAACTGAAGCTTTCTTT. As protein: CASSFYKGGRTEAFF.

The sample holds many counts of this clonotype. This rearrangement joins TRBV6-1 to TRBJ2-1; 9 bases match TRBD2. Germline values: CDR1 MNHNS, CDR2 SASEGT. CDR3 length: 17 residues. The V and J ends lost 1 base and 3 bases, in that order; junction bases with no gene match: 7. CDR3 in DNA: TGTGCCAGCAGTGAAGAGATAGCGGGGGTCTTCTACAATGAGCAGTTCTTC. It yields the protein CASSEEIAGVFYNEQFF.

The V gene is TRBV4-1, the J gene TRBJ2-7, with 10 bases identical to TRBD2. The trim removed 0 bases at V and 0 bases at J, leaving 2 bases unmatched. Germline V gene data show CDR1 as MGHRA and CDR2 as YSYEKL. The CDR3 is made up of 16 amino acids. CDR3: CASSQDPSGSSYEQYF. The CDR3 coding sequence is TGCGCCAGCAGCCAAGATCCTAGCGGGAGCTCCTACGAGCAGTACTTC.

This rearrangement joins TRBV6-2 or TRBV6-3 to TRBJ1-2; no reliable D call. The germline gives CDR1 MNHEY, CDR2 SVGEGT. The V end lost 5 bases, the J end lost 4 bases, and 5 bases lay between the germline ends. The CDR3 is 11 residues long. Written as DNA, the CDR3 is TGTGCCAGCAGTGTTCTCTATGGCTACACCTTC. Its translation: CASSVLYGYTF.

The chain recombines TRBV11-2 with TRBJ1-3, with unresolved D. Looked up from germline, CDR1 is SGHAT and CDR2 is FQNNGV. The CDR3 has 16 amino acids. V dropped 2 bases and J dropped 4 bases, with 15 bases sitting between them. CDR3 loop: CASSLMVAWRGNTIYF. The CDR3 bases are TGTGCCAGCAGCTTAATGGTGGCGTGGAGAGGAAACACCATATATTTT.

V is TRBV28 and J is TRBJ1-2; no firm D call. The germline V and J ends were trimmed by 1 base and 3 bases, with 18 bases remaining between them. The CDR3 totals 17 residues. CDR1 and CDR2 (germline): MDHEN, SYDVKM. For the CDR3, the DNA is TGTGCCAGCAGTTTATCCCAAGAGGACCCGTCGGACTATGGCTACACCTTC. Its translation: CASSLSQEDPSDYGYTF.